Sequencing of this TCR beta chain was carried out in a study of blood T cell repertoires in COVID-19. About the study: The United States, Italy and Spain provided the acute and convalescent COVID-19 samples. The analysed material was cDNA or gDNA that came from T cells, B-cell-depleted T cells, or PBMCs.

Per the authors' pipeline: Estimated nucleated cell counts came from reference gene primer amplification. The table came from immunoSEQ multiplex PCR; TCRdb's copy has only in-frame clones and leaves some out. V and J calls and clone size are as listed in that table; D and trimming were resolved from the DNA. The sample lists fewer than 500,000 clones; approximately 90% were seen once. Participants, 18 to 89 years old, spanned more than 20 US areas. The length of the CDR3 is 20 residues. The J segment lost 3 bases and the V segment lost 1 base, leaving 12 bases of the junction unmatched. The germline CDR1 and CDR2 sequences are LGHNA and YSLEER.

Sequenced: PBMCs or T cells enriched from blood (not recorded which). V and J are TRBV4-3 and TRBJ2-2; 12 positions match TRBD2. This sequence originates from a woman aged 25 to 45 with acute COVID-19. The CDR3 loop reads CASSQVLAGGQNYHTGELFF. CDR3 bases: TGCGCCAGCAGCCAAGTACTAGCGGGGGGACAAAATTATCACACCGGGGAGCTGTTTTTT.